Following are 8 T cell receptor beta chains from one sample sequenced in a study of response to subunit inactivated influenza vaccine. TCRdb redid the calling of the RT-PCR reads with MiXCR, one entry per CDR3 protein. The sample holds approximately 160,000 distinct CDR3 sequences, roughly 10% seen once. The sample here was CD8+ T cells sorted from PBMCs, taken less than 30 months after vaccination. These receptors came from a man aged 50 to 69 who received an inactivated influenza vaccine.

This clonotype occurred many times. CDR3 region: CASKILAGGDNEQFF. CDR3 in DNA: TGTGCCAGCAAGATACTAGCGGGAGGAGACAATGAGCAGTTCTTC. The gene calls are TRBV12-3 or TRBV12-4 and TRBJ2-1, with 12 nucleotides matching TRBD2. The J segment lost 5 bases and the V segment lost 7 bases, leaving 6 bases of the junction unmatched. CDR3 size: 15 residues.

The sample holds a few counts of this clonotype. The chain uses TRBV29-1 and TRBJ2-7, with D perhaps TRBD2 (6 bases). There are 16 residues in the CDR3. V lost 1 base and J lost 3, with 19 bases in between. CDR1 and CDR2 (germline): SQVTM, ANQGSEA. CDR3 protein: CSVEGSVEGRIYEQYF. CDR3 bases: TGCAGCGTTGAAGGTTCGGTGGAGGGTAGGATCTACGAGCAGTACTTC.

This clonotype was detected many times. J is TRBJ1-5 and V is TRBV7-2; D is possibly TRBD1 (5 bases). V was shortened by 4 bases and J by 0 bases, with 13 bases between the two germline ends. Per the germline V gene, CDR1 is SGHTA and CDR2 is FQGNSA. The CDR3 totals 16 residues. Here the CDR3 DNA reads TGTGCCAGCAGCTACGACAGCAGATATAGCAATCAGCCCCAGCATTTT. Translation gives CASSYDSRYSNQPQHF.

This clonotype was seen ten or more times. V is TRBV4-1 and J is TRBJ2-7; D not resolved. Germline CDR1 is MGHRA and CDR2 is YSYEKL. The CDR3 is 15 residues long. V was pared by 1 base and J by 1 base, with 11 bases between. In nucleotides, the CDR3 is TGCGCCAGCAGCCAAGGACAAGGGTTGTCCTACGAGCAGTACTTC. It yields the protein CASSQGQGLSYEQYF.

The chain uses TRBV6-2 or TRBV6-3 and TRBJ2-7; 12 nucleotides agree with TRBD1. Germline trimming cut 7 bases from V and 3 bases from J; bases unmatched to any gene: 7. Germline CDR1 MNHEY, CDR2 SVGEGT. The CDR3 totals 15 residues. DNA of the CDR3: TGTGCCAGCAACGATCGGGACAGGGGGCTCTACGAGCAGTACTTC. This codes for CASNDRDRGLYEQYF.

This sequence joins TRBV5-1 and TRBJ1-1, with a tentative D call TRBD1 (5 bases). The CDR3 is 18 amino acids. V was pared by 4 bases and J by 7 bases, with 29 bases between. The V gene's germline CDR1 is SGHRS and CDR2 YFSETQ. CDR3 loop: CASSPLPTGGISWFEAFF. CDR3 sequence (DNA): TGCGCCAGCAGCCCCCTACCCACGGGGGGGATTTCCTGGTTTGAAGCTTTCTTT.

At least ten counts were recorded for this clonotype. The CDR3 nucleotides are TGTGCCAGCAGCTTGGGGTTCTTGGAGGCGAACACTGAAGCTTTCTTT. This translates into CASSLGFLEANTEAFF. The chain is built from TRBV5-6 and TRBJ1-1; D is uncertain. The CDR3 totals 16 residues. Germline CDR1 is SGHDT and CDR2 is YYEEEE. Between the trimmed V and J ends, which lost 0 bases and 1 base, there was a span of 13 bases. The full variable domain, in which reference TRBV5-6 and TRBJ1-1 provide the parts outside the CDR3, is DAGVTQSPTHLIKTRGQQVTLRCSPKSGHDTVSWYQQALGQGPQFIFQYYEEEERQRGNFPDRFSGHQFPNYSSELNVNALLLGDSALYLCASSLGFLEANTEAFFGQGTRLTVV.

There are many counts of this clonotype. The J gene is TRBJ2-2, the V gene TRBV4-3; 8 bases are shared with TRBD2. CDR1 is LGHNA, CDR2 YSLEER, per germline. V lost 4 bases, J lost 7 bases, and 11 bases stayed unmatched. CDR3 length: 16 residues. CDR3 sequence: CASSPNWREVVGELFF. The CDR3 nucleotides read TGCGCCAGCAGCCCCAATTGGCGGGAGGTGGTCGGGGAGCTGTTTTTT.